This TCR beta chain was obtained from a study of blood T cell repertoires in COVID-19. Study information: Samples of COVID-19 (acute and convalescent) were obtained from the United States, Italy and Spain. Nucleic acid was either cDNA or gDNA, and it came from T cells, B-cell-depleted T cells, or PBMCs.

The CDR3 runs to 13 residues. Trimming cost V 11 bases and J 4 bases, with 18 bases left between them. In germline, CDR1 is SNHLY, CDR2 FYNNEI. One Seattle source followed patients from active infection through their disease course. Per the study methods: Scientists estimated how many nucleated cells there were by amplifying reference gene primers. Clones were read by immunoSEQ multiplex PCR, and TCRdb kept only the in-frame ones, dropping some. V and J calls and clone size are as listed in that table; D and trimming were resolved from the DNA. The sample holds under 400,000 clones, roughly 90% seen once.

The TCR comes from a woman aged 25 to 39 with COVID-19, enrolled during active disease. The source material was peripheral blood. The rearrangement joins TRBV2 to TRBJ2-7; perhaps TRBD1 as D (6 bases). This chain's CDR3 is CAVQTGTRYEQYF. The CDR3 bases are TGTGCCGTACAGACCGGGACACGATACGAGCAGTACTTC.